These 3 T cell receptor beta chains were sequenced from one sample in a study of blood T cell repertoires in COVID-19. Produced via immunoSEQ multiplex PCR; TCRdb's table is partial and in-frame only. Found here are about 240,000 clones, about 83% of them singletons; the top ten hold around 4%. Sequencing was performed on peripheral blood. These receptors were obtained from a man aged 50-59 years with acute or convalescent COVID-19.

The chain links TRBV5-1 to TRBJ1-2; TRBD1 aligns across 7 bases. The germline V gene has CDR1 SGHRS and CDR2 YFSETQ. V shed 4 bases and J 4 bases; nucleotides not matched to a gene: 10. The CDR3 contains 15 residues. CDR3 sequence (DNA): TGCGCCAGCAGCCCAGACAGGGCAAGAGGCTATGGCTACACCTTC. Amino acid sequence: CASSPDRARGYGYTF.

V and J are TRBV11-3 and TRBJ2-1; TRBD2 matches at 7 bases. Trimming removed 3 bases from V and 5 bases from J; junction bases left unmatched: 13. CDR1 and CDR2 from the germline V gene are SGHNT and YENEEA. The CDR3 contains 17 residues. The CDR3 region is CASSFLPGWRENNEQFF. In nucleotides, the CDR3 is TGTGCCAGCAGCTTCCTCCCGGGTTGGCGGGAGAACAATGAGCAGTTCTTC.

The V gene is TRBV18, the J gene TRBJ1-4, with a tentative D call TRBD1 (5 bases). The CDR3 length is 14 residues. CDR1 is KGHSH, CDR2 LQKENI, per germline. Trimming stripped 0 bases from V and 7 bases from J, with 9 bases between. DNA of the CDR3: TGTGCCAGCTCACCACCTAGCAGGGCTGAAAAACTGTTTTTT. This translates into CASSPPSRAEKLFF.